This TCR beta chain derives from a study of T cells after yellow fever vaccination. About the research overall: SMART-Seq v4 Ultra Low Input handled preparation of low-cell-number fractions.

5'RACE template switching produced TCR cDNA carrying a universal primer site and UMIs. Each CDR3 protein gets one entry after TCRdb re-called the 5' RACE reads with MiXCR. The table lists about 330,000 distinct CDR3 sequences, over 3.5% of them singletons. This clonotype has a count of ten or more. Its antigen is unknown. Broader study findings: Although the secondary response was weaker, it peaked faster, at day 5 versus 15. Clonotypes found in both CD4 and CD8 compartments made up a small share.

There are 13 residues in the CDR3. The germline V gene has CDR1 MDHEN and CDR2 SYDVKM. Trimming removed 7 bases from V and 2 bases from J, with 9 bases in between. The chain carries TRBV28 and TRBJ1-5; D may be TRBD1 (5 bases). This sequence originates from a man between 18 and 29 years old who received the YFV17D yellow fever vaccine. The sample was PBMCs, taken 5 days after the yellow fever booster vaccination. The CDR3 loop reads CASNRYGNQPQHF. The CDR3 region has the DNA TGTGCCAGCAACAGGTACGGCAATCAGCCCCAGCATTTT. Filled out from reference TRBV28 and TRBJ1-5, the complete variable domain reads DVKVTQSSRYLVKRTGEKVFLECVQDMDHENMFWYRQDPGLGLRLIYFSYDVKMKEKGDIPEGYSVSREKKERFSLILESASTNQTSMYLCASNRYGNQPQHFGDGTRLSIL.